Each of the 22 T cell receptor beta chains below was sequenced from the same sample in a study of blood T cell repertoires in COVID-19. Only in-frame clones appear in the TCRdb table, and some are missing; sequencing was by immunoSEQ multiplex PCR. The sample has 200,000 to 300,000 clones; around nine tenths are singletons. The sample consisted of peripheral blood. The receptors originated from a man aged 40-49 years who had recovered from COVID-19.

The V call is TRBV7-2, the J call TRBJ2-3, with 8 bases lining up with TRBD2. CDR3 length: 16 amino acids. Germline CDR1 is SGHTA and CDR2 is FQGNSA. Trimming at V came to 5 bases and at J to 3 bases, leaving 10 bases not matched to a gene. The CDR3 DNA follows: TGTGCCAGCAGCCCGCGTTTGCGGGGGGCAACAGATACGCAGTATTTT. Translation: CASSPRLRGATDTQYF.

The chain joins TRBV6-1 to TRBJ1-4; 9 bases line up with TRBD1. CDR3 size: 14 residues. Trimming at V came to 3 bases and at J to 8 bases, leaving 4 bases not matched to a gene. Germline V gene lookup returns CDR1 MNHNS and CDR2 SASEGT. This CDR3 is CASSEGQGWEKLFF. DNA of the CDR3: TGTGCCAGCAGTGAGGGACAGGGATGGGAAAAACTGTTTTTT.

The chain joins TRBV5-4 to TRBJ1-2; no clear D. CDR3 length: 13 residues. The V and J ends lost 1 base and 3 bases respectively, with 7 bases between them. Germline assignment: CDR1 SGHNT and CDR2 YYREEE (reference sequence). The CDR3 protein is CASSLSPYYGYTF. CDR3 DNA: TGTGCCAGCAGCTTGTCTCCTTACTATGGCTACACCTTC.

This chain connects TRBV29-1 to TRBJ2-1; a weak D match, TRBD2 (5 bases). Trimming cost V 2 bases and J 12 bases, with 11 bases left between them. The germline V gene encodes CDR1 SQVTM and CDR2 ANQGSEA. This CDR3 region has 11 residues. CDR3 amino acids: CSVERGAPQFF. CDR3 DNA sequence: TGCAGCGTTGAACGGGGAGCACCGCAGTTCTTC.

The rearrangement uses TRBV6-5 and TRBJ2-7, with 11 bases that match TRBD2. CDR3 size: 16 residues. CDR1 is MNHEY and CDR2 is SVGAGI in the germline V gene. The trim removed 4 bases at V and 2 bases at J, leaving 7 bases unmatched. For the CDR3, the DNA is TGTGCCAGCAGTTTCCGCACTAGCGGGGGAACCTACGAGCAGTACTTC. It is translated as CASSFRTSGGTYEQYF.

The rearrangement uses TRBV6-6 and TRBJ1-2, with D maybe TRBD1 (5 bases). The V end was cut by 2 bases, the J end by 6 bases, with 10 bases between. Germline loops: CDR1 MNHNY, CDR2 SVGAGI (reference sequence). This CDR3 contains 13 residues. CDR3 protein: CASSYGQGNGYTF. CDR3 DNA sequence: TGTGCCAGCAGTTACGGGCAGGGAAATGGCTACACCTTC.

This clone has just one count. The genes are TRBV13 and TRBJ2-7; the D is unclear. V was shortened by 3 bases and J by 2 bases, with 20 bases between the two germline ends. Germline lookup yields CDR1 PRHDT and CDR2 FYEKMQ (reference sequence). The CDR3 runs to 17 residues. Here the CDR3 DNA reads TGTGCCAGCAGCTTTGACCATAGAACAGATACAACCTACGAGCAGTACTTC. Its protein is CASSFDHRTDTTYEQYF.

This rearrangement joins TRBV14 to TRBJ2-1, with no clear D. Trimming stripped 1 base from V and 0 bases from J, with 10 bases between. CDR3 length: 16 amino acids. Germline V gene sequence: CDR1 SGHDN, CDR2 FVKESK. The CDR3 here is CASSQAFKSSYNEQFF. DNA for the CDR3: TGTGCCAGCAGCCAAGCCTTTAAGAGCTCCTACAATGAGCAGTTCTTC.

This clone has just one count. The J gene is TRBJ2-2, the V gene TRBV7-2; D is unresolved. The germline gives CDR1 SGHTA, CDR2 FQGNSA. The length of the CDR3 is 14 residues. V lost 1 base, J lost 1 base, and 4 bases lay in between. CDR3 bases: TGTGCCAGCAGCTTAGTACAGAACACCGGGGAGCTGTTTTTT. It specifies CASSLVQNTGELFF.

The chain is built from TRBV7-9 and TRBJ2-3, with 9 bases matching TRBD2. CDR1 is SEHNR, CDR2 FQNEAQ, per germline (reference sequence). Trimming took 6 bases from V and 2 from J; bases not matched to a gene: 6. CDR3 length: 15 amino acids. Here the CDR3 reads CASRFGGGATDTQYF. In DNA, the CDR3 is TGTGCCAGCAGGTTCGGCGGGGGGGCCACAGATACGCAGTATTTT. Based on the CDR3 plus reference TRBV7-9 and TRBJ2-3, the full variable domain is DTGVSQNPRHKITKRGQNVTFRCDPISEHNRLYWYRQTLGQGPEFLTYFQNEAQLEKSRLLSDRFSAERPKGSFSTLEIQRTEQGDSAMYLCASRFGGGATDTQYFGPGTRLTVL.

The V and J genes are TRBV29-1 and TRBJ2-7, with TRBD2 matching over 7 bases. Germline CDR1 reads SQVTM; CDR2 reads ANQGSEA. This CDR3 contains 14 residues. With 4 bases clipped from V and 3 bases from J, the junction kept 9 bases outside the gene matches. The CDR3 DNA is TGCAGCGTTGTCAAGGCTGGGGGGGTCTACGAGCAGTACTTC. Translation gives CSVVKAGGVYEQYF.

The DNA for the CDR3 is TGTGCCAGCAGTGACCTCGGGGAGCAGTACTTC. This encodes CASSDLGEQYF. V and J are TRBV25-1 and TRBJ2-7; D is undetermined. Looked up from germline, CDR1 is MGHDK and CDR2 is SYGVNS. CDR3 length: 11 residues. The V end was cut by 3 bases, the J end by 7 bases, with 7 bases between.

The sample holds one count of this clone. The chain uses TRBV4-3 and TRBJ1-2; TRBD1 might be the D (5 bases). The germline CDR1 and CDR2 sequences are LGHNA and YSLEER. This CDR3 is 13 amino acids long. Trimming shortened V by 2 bases and J by 5 bases, and 9 bases separated the two germline ends. The CDR3 here is CASSQYPGYGYTF. CDR3 in DNA: TGCGCCAGCAGCCAATATCCAGGGTATGGCTACACCTTC.

This clone was observed a single time. The chain uses TRBV10-3 and TRBJ1-6, with 9 bases aligning to TRBD1. Per germline, CDR1 ENHRY and CDR2 SYGVKD. The CDR3 has 16 residues. V dropped 5 bases and J dropped 9; count of bases not matched to a gene: 11. The CDR3 bases are TGTGCCATCAGTCTCGGCGACACAGGGGGCGGTTCACCCCTCCACTTT. Translating gives CAISLGDTGGGSPLHF.

The chain has TRBV19 and TRBJ1-1, with D possibly being TRBD1 (6 bases). The V end was cut by 2 bases, the J end by 7 bases, with 11 bases between. Germline V gene lookup returns CDR1 LNHDA and CDR2 SQIVND (reference sequence). This CDR3 has 13 residues. The CDR3 DNA follows: TGTGCCAGTAGTATAAGCAGGGGCGGTGAAGCTTTCTTT. Protein product: CASSISRGGEAFF.

This clone was detected once. The chain employs TRBV7-3 and TRBJ2-2, with 7 bases matching TRBD2. The CDR3 sequence is 15 residues long. The V and J ends lost 5 bases and 3 bases, in that order; junction bases with no gene match: 6. The germline CDR1 and CDR2 sequences are SGHTA and FQGTGA. The CDR3 DNA follows: TGTGCCAGCAGCCAACTAGCGACACACACCGGGGAGCTGTTTTTT. This encodes CASSQLATHTGELFF.

The chain has TRBV11-2 and TRBJ2-7, with D hard to call. Germline assignment: CDR1 SGHAT and CDR2 FQNNGV. The CDR3 runs to 13 residues. Trimming removed 0 bases from V and 7 bases from J, with 10 bases in between. CDR3 in amino acids: CASSLERVGEQYF. CDR3 DNA sequence: TGTGCCAGCAGCTTAGAGCGAGTTGGTGAGCAGTACTTC.

The chain combines TRBV19 with TRBJ1-2; tentative D call: TRBD1 (5 bases). Per germline, CDR1 LNHDA and CDR2 SQIVND (reference sequence). Trimming cost V 7 bases and J 3 bases, with 9 bases left between them. The CDR3 is 12 residues long. CDR3 DNA sequence: TGTGCCAGTACTCGGGACTACTATGGCTACACCTTC. Protein product: CASTRDYYGYTF.

This clone was recorded once. The V gene is TRBV5-4, the J gene TRBJ2-1; TRBD1 matches 10 bases. The V gene's germline CDR1 is SGHNT and CDR2 YYREEE (reference sequence). The length of the CDR3 is 15 residues. Trimming at V came to 0 bases and at J to 7 bases, leaving 4 bases not matched to a gene. The CDR3 region is CASSLATGGKNEQFF. CDR3 DNA sequence: TGTGCCAGCAGCTTGGCGACAGGGGGCAAAAATGAGCAGTTCTTC.

This clone was found once. V usage is TRBV19 and J usage is TRBJ2-1; possible D gene TRBD1, 6 bases. CDR3 length: 15 residues. Looked up from germline, CDR1 is LNHDA and CDR2 is SQIVND (reference sequence). The V end lost 4 bases, the J end lost 9 bases, and 19 bases lay between the germline ends. The CDR3 nucleotides read TGTGCCAGTAGTACCCCCCACAGGGACCCGGGTGAGCAGTTCTTC. It encodes CASSTPHRDPGEQFF.

On this clone itself: A much larger clone lies one base from this, so it may be a read error. V and J are TRBV19 and TRBJ2-5, with 8 bases fitting TRBD1. CDR1 is LNHDA and CDR2 is SQIVND in the germline V gene (reference sequence). The CDR3 contains 13 residues. V shed 3 bases and J 3 bases; nucleotides not matched to a gene: 0. The CDR3 sequence: CASSMTGEETQYF. As DNA, the CDR3 is TGTGCCAGTAGTATGACAGGGGAAGAGACCCAGTACTTC.

This clone was picked up one time. The chain recombines TRBV2 with TRBJ1-6; the D is unclear. The V end was cut by 7 bases, the J end by 6 bases, with 16 bases between. The CDR3 sequence is 15 residues long. Germline V gives CDR1 SNHLY, CDR2 FYNNEI. The CDR3 spells CASMVTPPGNSPLHF. CDR3 in DNA: TGTGCCAGCATGGTAACCCCGCCGGGTAATTCACCCCTCCACTTT.